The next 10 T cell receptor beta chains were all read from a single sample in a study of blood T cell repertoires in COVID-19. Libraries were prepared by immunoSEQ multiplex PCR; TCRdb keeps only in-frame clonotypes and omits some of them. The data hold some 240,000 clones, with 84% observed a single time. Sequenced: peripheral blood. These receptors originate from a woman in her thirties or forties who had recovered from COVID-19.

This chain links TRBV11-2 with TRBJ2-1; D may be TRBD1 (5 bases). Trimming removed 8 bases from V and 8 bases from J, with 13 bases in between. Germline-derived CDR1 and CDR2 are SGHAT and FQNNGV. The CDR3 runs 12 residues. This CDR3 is CASLDTLDEQFF. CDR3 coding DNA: TGTGCCAGCTTGGACACCCTCGATGAGCAGTTCTTC.

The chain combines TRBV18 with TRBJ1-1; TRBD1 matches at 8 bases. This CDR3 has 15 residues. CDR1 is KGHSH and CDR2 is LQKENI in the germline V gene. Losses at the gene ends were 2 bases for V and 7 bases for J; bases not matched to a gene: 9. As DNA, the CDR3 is TGTGCCAGCTCACCAACCTTGGACAGGGTGAGTGAAGCTTTCTTT. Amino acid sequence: CASSPTLDRVSEAFF.

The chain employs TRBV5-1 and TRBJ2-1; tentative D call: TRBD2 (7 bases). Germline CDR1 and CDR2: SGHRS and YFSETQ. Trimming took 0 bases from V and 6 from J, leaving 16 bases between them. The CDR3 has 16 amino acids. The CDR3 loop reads CASSLGGALAANEQFF. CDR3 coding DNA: TGCGCCAGCAGCTTGGGGGGGGCCCTAGCGGCCAATGAGCAGTTCTTC.

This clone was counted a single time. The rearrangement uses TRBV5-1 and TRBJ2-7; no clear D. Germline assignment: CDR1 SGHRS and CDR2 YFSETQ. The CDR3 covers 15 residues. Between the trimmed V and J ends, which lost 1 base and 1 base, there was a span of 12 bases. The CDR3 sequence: CASSLIYGPSYEQYF. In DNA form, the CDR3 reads TGCGCCAGCAGCTTGATTTATGGCCCTTCCTACGAGCAGTACTTC.

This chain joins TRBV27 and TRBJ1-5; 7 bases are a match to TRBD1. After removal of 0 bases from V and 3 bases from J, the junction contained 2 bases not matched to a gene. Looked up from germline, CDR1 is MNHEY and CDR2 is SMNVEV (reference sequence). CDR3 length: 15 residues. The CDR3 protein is CASSLSQGDNQPQHF. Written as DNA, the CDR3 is TGTGCCAGCAGTTTATCGCAGGGGGACAATCAGCCCCAGCATTTT.

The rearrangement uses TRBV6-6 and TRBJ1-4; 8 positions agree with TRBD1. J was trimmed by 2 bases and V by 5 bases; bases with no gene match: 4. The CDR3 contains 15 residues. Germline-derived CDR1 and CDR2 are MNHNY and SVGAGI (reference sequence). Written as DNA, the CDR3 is TGTGCCAGCAGTCCTAGACAGGGGACTAATGAAAAACTGTTTTTT. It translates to CASSPRQGTNEKLFF.

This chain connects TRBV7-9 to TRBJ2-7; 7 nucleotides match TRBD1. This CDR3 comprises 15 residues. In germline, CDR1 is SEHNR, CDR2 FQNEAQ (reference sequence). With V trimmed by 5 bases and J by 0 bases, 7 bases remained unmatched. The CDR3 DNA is TGTGCCAGCAGCCACGGGGACAGAATCTCCTACGAGCAGTACTTC. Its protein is CASSHGDRISYEQYF.

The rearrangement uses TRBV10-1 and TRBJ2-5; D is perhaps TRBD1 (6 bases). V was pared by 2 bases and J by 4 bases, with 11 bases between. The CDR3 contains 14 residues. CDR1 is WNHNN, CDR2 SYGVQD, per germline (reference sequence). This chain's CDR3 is CASSENPGVETQYF. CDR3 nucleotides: TGCGCCAGCAGTGAGAATCCAGGGGTAGAGACCCAGTACTTC.

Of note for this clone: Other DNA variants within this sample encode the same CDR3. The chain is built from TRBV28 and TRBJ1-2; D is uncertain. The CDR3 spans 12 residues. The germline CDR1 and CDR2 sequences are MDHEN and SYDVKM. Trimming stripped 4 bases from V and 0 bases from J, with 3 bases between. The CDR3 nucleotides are TGTGCCAGCAGTTCCTCTAACTATGGCTACACCTTC. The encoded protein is CASSSSNYGYTF.

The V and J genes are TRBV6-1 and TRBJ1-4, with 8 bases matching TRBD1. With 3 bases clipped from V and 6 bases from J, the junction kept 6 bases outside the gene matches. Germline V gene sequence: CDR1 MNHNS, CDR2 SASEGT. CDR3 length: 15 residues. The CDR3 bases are TGTGCCAGCAGTGAGGGCGTCAGGGGGCATGAAAAACTGTTTTTT. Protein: CASSEGVRGHEKLFF.